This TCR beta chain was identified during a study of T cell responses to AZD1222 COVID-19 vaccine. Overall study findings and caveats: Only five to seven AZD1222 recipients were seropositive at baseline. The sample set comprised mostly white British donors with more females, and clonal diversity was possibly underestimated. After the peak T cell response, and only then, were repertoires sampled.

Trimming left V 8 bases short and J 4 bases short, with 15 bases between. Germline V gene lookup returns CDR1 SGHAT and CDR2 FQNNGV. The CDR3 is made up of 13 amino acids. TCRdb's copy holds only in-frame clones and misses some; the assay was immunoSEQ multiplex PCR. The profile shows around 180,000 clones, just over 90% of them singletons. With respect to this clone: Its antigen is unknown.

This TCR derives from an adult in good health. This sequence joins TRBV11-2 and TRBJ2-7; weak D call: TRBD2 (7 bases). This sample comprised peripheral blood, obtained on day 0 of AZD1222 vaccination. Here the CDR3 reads CASRRGAGYEQYF. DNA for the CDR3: TGTGCCAGCCGCAGGGGAGCGGGGTACGAGCAGTACTTC. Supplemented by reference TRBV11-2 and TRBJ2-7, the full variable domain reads EAGVAQSPRYKIIEKRQSVAFWCNPISGHATLYWYQQILGQGPKLLIQFQNNGVVDDSQLPKDRFSAERLKGVDSTLKIQPAKLEDSAVYLCASRRGAGYEQYFGPGTRLTVT.